Included here is one TCR beta chain sequence, with context. Trimming left V 6 bases short and J 4 bases short, with 9 bases between. The CDR3 covers 12 residues. Germline lookup yields CDR1 ENHRY and CDR2 SYGVKD. This sample was included in a study of blood T cell repertoires in COVID-19. Study as a whole: Some COVID-19 samples were acute and others convalescent; all came from the United States, Italy and Spain. Nucleic acid was either cDNA or gDNA, and it came from T cells, B-cell-depleted T cells, or PBMCs.

Methods used by the authors: Reference gene primer amplification gave nucleated cell count estimates. The protocol was immunoSEQ multiplex PCR, while the TCRdb copy is restricted to in-frame clones and leaves out a portion. D and trimming were read from the DNA, whereas the V and J calls and clone size are those reported in that table. The table records tens of thousands of clones, roughly four fifths of them present only once. The chain combines TRBV10-3 with TRBJ1-1; tentatively, D is TRBD1 (6 bases). Sequences were obtained from peripheral blood. This sequence was found in a man aged 50 or older with active or convalescent COVID-19. CDR3 protein: CAIRQGSTEAFF. In DNA, the CDR3 is TGTGCCATCAGGCAGGGGTCCACTGAAGCTTTCTTT.